This TCR beta chain was observed in a study of tumor-infiltrating lymphocytes in primary liver carcinoma. With about 470 ng total RNA as template and a constant-region primer, TCR beta cDNA was made. Modified slightly, ARM-PCR produced TCR beta libraries over three nested multiplex PCR rounds. TRBV1-TRBV30 forward primers paired with a C-beta reverse primer drove the first two PCR rounds, about 9 cycles each. MiXCR, run by TCRdb on the multiplex PCR reads, gives a single entry per CDR3 protein. The sample carries 100,000 or so distinct CDR3 sequences, approximately 82% recorded once. Total RNA and DNA came together from roughly 20-30 mg of bulk tissue without cell sorting. The CDR3 is 14 residues long. Germline V CDR1 and CDR2: SGHDT, YYEEEE. The V and J ends lost 3 bases and 9 bases, in that order; junction bases with no gene match: 10.

This rearrangement joins TRBV5-6 to TRBJ2-7; TRBD2 matches at 9 bases. The sample was liver tumor tissue from sampling region 3. Stated subset: tumor region T3, left-lateral pole. This TCR came from a man aged 40-49 years with primary liver carcinoma and hepatitis B virus infection. This CDR3 is CASSSKTSGLGQYF. CDR3 sequence (DNA): TGTGCCAGCAGCTCCAAGACTAGCGGCCTCGGGCAGTACTTC.